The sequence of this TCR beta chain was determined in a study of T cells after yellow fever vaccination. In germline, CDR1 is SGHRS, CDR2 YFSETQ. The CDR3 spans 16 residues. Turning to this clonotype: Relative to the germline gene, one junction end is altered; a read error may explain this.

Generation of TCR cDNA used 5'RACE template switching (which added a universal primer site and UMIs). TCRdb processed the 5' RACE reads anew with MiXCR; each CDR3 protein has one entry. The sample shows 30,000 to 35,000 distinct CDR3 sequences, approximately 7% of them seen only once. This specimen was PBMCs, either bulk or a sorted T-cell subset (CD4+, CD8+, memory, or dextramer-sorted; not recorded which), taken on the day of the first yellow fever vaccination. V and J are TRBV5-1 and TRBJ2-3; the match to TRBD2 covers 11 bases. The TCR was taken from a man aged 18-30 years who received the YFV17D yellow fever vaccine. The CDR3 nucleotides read TGCGCCATCAGCTTTAGCGGGGGGGCCACCACAGATACGCAGTATTTT. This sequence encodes CAISFSGGATTDTQYF.